The 21 T cell receptor beta chains below come from one sample, sequenced in a study of spatial heterogeneity in lung cancer. Study-wide results and limits: Intratumoral expanded alpha and beta TCR counts were found to track tumor mutation counts.

Their antigens remain unidentified. TCRdb independently ran MiXCR on the 5' RACE reads; one entry per CDR3 protein. Of 4,500 to 6,500 distinct CDR3 sequences in the sample, approximately 5.8% were seen once. Time point of the sample: sample taken at primary tumor resection. The sequences come from lung tumor tissue, collected at surgery. Every receptor here comes from a female donor with early-stage non-small cell lung cancer.

This clonotype counts as medium-sized. This beta chain is an unintended read in a library built for alpha chains; its size means little. The chain employs TRBV28 and TRBJ1-3; TRBD1 matches at 9 bases. Germline V gene sequence: CDR1 MDHEN, CDR2 SYDVKM. CDR3 size: 15 residues. V lost 3 bases and J lost 0; bases outside the gene matches: 0. CDR3 protein: CASSLTGGSGNTIYF. In nucleotides, the CDR3 is TGTGCCAGCAGTTTGACAGGGGGCTCTGGAAACACCATATATTTT. Variable domain in full (rest from reference TRBV28 and TRBJ1-3): DVKVTQSSRYLVKRTGEKVFLECVQDMDHENMFWYRQDPGLGLRLIYFSYDVKMKEKGDIPEGYSVSREKKERFSLILESASTNQTSMYLCASSLTGGSGNTIYFGEGSWLTVV.

In its sample, this clonotype was seen many times. This beta chain is off target for a library built for alpha chains, so its abundance means little. The chain uses TRBV5-1 and TRBJ2-1; D assignment may be TRBD1 or TRBD2 (5 bases each). The CDR3 spans 15 residues. Germline loops: CDR1 SGHRS, CDR2 YFSETQ. Trimming took off 2 bases at V and 1 base at J, with 10 bases between the two ends. CDR3 bases: TGCGCCAGCAGCTTTGGCAGGGAGTCCTACAATGAGCAGTTCTTC. It encodes CASSFGRESYNEQFF.

Concerning this clonotype: This beta chain came through as a stray read in a library set up for alpha chains, and its size says little. The gene calls are TRBV5-1 and TRBJ1-6; a weak D match, TRBD1 (6 bases). The V gene's germline CDR1 is SGHRS and CDR2 YFSETQ. V was trimmed by 0 bases and J by 5 bases, leaving 9 bases between them. The CDR3 runs 15 residues. The CDR3 spells CASSLDAGDNSPLHF. As DNA, the CDR3 is TGCGCCAGCAGCTTGGATGCAGGGGATAATTCACCCCTCCACTTT.

About this clonotype: This beta chain is a stray read from a library made for alpha chains; its abundance is not meaningful. The J gene is TRBJ2-5, the V gene TRBV11-2, with D perhaps being TRBD1 or TRBD2 (6 bases each). The CDR3 runs 16 residues. The germline CDR1 and CDR2 sequences are SGHAT and FQNNGV. V was trimmed by 5 bases and J by 2 bases, leaving 18 bases between them. CDR3 residues: CASSQGAGGPQETQYF. The CDR3 bases are TGTGCCAGCAGCCAAGGGGCCGGGGGCCCTCAAGAGACCCAGTACTTC.

In its sample, this clonotype is large. Because the library targeted alpha chains, this beta chain is an off-target read whose size means little. V usage is TRBV9 and J usage is TRBJ1-1; no definite D call. With 4 bases removed from V and 5 bases from J, the gap between germline ends came to 12 bases. CDR3 length: 13 residues. CDR1 and CDR2 (germline): SGDLS, YYNGEE. The CDR3 DNA follows: TGTGCCAGCAGCTTTTCAGGTTGGACTGAAGCTTTCTTT. The encoded protein is CASSFSGWTEAFF.

Ten or more counts support this clonotype. The library was prepared for alpha chains; this beta chain is a stray read, so its frequency means little. This chain connects TRBV20-1 to TRBJ1-5; possible D gene TRBD1, 5 bases. V lost 0 bases and J lost 0, with 9 bases in between. Per the germline V gene, CDR1 is DFQATT and CDR2 is SNEGSKA (reference sequence). CDR3 length equals 15 residues. The CDR3 loop reads CSARDGGGSNQPQHF. In DNA form, the CDR3 reads TGCAGTGCTAGAGATGGGGGGGGTAGCAATCAGCCCCAGCATTTT.

This clonotype was found many times. The library was designed around alpha chains, so this beta chain is a stray read whose abundance carries little weight. The genes are TRBV20-1 and TRBJ2-3; 9 positions agree with TRBD2. V was pared by 6 bases and J by 1 base, with 2 bases of the junction left unmatched. This CDR3 has 13 amino acids. CDR1 and CDR2 from the germline V gene are DFQATT and SNEGSKA (reference sequence). CDR3 residues: CSAQRGGTDTQYF. The CDR3 DNA reads as TGCAGTGCCCAGCGGGGGGGCACAGATACGCAGTATTTT.

A word on this clonotype: This CDR3 fails to terminate in the conserved phenylalanine or tryptophan, so it likely reflects a read error. This beta chain represents an off-target read in a library built for alpha chains; its size is of limited meaning. The rearrangement joins TRBV9 to TRBJ2-2, with 9 bases fitting TRBD2. The germline gives CDR1 SGDLS, CDR2 YYNGEE. V was clipped by 7 bases and J by 4 bases; unmatched bases: 8. The length of the CDR3 is 15 residues. The DNA for the CDR3 is TGTGCCAGCGGAATAGCGGGGGCTTTCACCGGGGAGCTGTTTTCT. It codes for CASGIAGAFTGELFS.

This clonotype qualifies as large. This beta chain turned up in a library designed for alpha chains; as an off-target read, its abundance says little. This chain links TRBV7-9 with TRBJ1-1; 8 bases are shared with TRBD1. CDR3 length: 13 amino acids. Unmatched junction bases numbered 4, after V lost 5 bases and J lost 5 bases. CDR1 and CDR2 from the germline V gene are SEHNR and FQNEAQ (reference sequence). The chain's CDR3 is CASSPRQGTEAFF. The CDR3 DNA sequence: TGTGCCAGCAGCCCTCGACAGGGGACTGAAGCTTTCTTT.

Many counts were recorded for this clonotype. The size of this beta chain means little, since it is a stray read in a library made for alpha chains. The V and J genes are TRBV6-6 and TRBJ2-7; a possible D gene is TRBD2 (6 bases). V lost 0 bases, J lost 2 bases, and 11 bases lay in between. This CDR3 comprises 15 residues. The germline V gene has CDR1 MNHNY and CDR2 SVGAGI (reference sequence). The CDR3 region has the DNA TGTGCCAGCAGTTACTCGATCCAGCGGGCCTACGAGCAGTACTTC. It is translated as CASSYSIQRAYEQYF.

This clonotype was observed many times. A library made for alpha chains picked up this beta chain off target, so its size means little. V is TRBV27 and J is TRBJ2-2, with 11 bases fitting TRBD2. The junction had 9 bases not matched to a gene; V was cut back by 3 bases and J by 3 bases. This CDR3 is built from 18 residues. CDR1 and CDR2 (germline): MNHEY, SMNVEV (reference sequence). This chain's CDR3 is CASSFSALAGGDTGELFF. The CDR3 DNA reads TGTGCCAGCAGTTTCTCAGCCCTAGCGGGAGGTGACACCGGGGAGCTGTTTTTT.

As concerns this clonotype: Because this beta chain is a stray read in a library intended to capture alpha chains, its abundance should not be given much weight. The genes are TRBV7-2 and TRBJ1-5; D perhaps matches TRBD1 (6 bases). In germline, CDR1 is SGHTA, CDR2 FQGNSA. The CDR3 is 15 residues long. The V gene lost 1 base and the J gene lost 2 bases, with 9 bases spanning the gap. Here the CDR3 reads CASSLGGAGNQPQHF. The DNA of the CDR3 is TGTGCCAGCAGCTTAGGGGGGGCGGGCAATCAGCCCCAGCATTTT.

Judged by abundance, this clonotype is medium-sized. This beta chain appears as a stray read in a library generated for alpha chains; its size is not informative. The chain uses TRBV24-1 and TRBJ2-1, with a weak D call TRBD1 (6 bases). The CDR3 length is 13 residues. Germline CDR1 is KGHDR and CDR2 is SFDVKD. V dropped 4 bases and J dropped 9 bases, with 12 bases sitting between them. The CDR3 DNA follows: TGTGCCACCAGTGACAGGACAGTCACTGAGCAGTTCTTC. It yields the protein CATSDRTVTEQFF.

Many counts were recorded for this clonotype. This beta chain slipped into a library made for alpha chains as a stray read, so its size is not meaningful. The chain recombines TRBV7-2 with TRBJ1-6; no clear D. This CDR3 region has 17 residues. Germline values: CDR1 SGHTA, CDR2 FQGNSA. V lost 1 base and J 0 bases, leaving 10 bases between the germline ends. Here the CDR3 DNA reads TGTGCCAGCAGCTTAGGGGCATTAAGCTCCTATAATTCACCCCTCCACTTT. Translated: CASSLGALSSYNSPLHF.

Sample share makes this clonotype medium-sized. This beta chain is a stray read from a library made for alpha chains; its abundance is not meaningful. CDR3: CSALTGGAGTEAFF. CDR3 nucleotide sequence: TGCAGCGCTCTGACAGGGGGCGCAGGAACTGAAGCTTTCTTT. The V and J genes are TRBV29-1 and TRBJ1-1, with 10 bases lining up with TRBD1. Germline-derived CDR1 and CDR2 are SQVTM and ANQGSEA. The CDR3 spans 14 residues. V gave up 7 bases and J gave up 5 bases; unmatched junction bases: 10.

This clonotype was detected ten times or more. The library was prepared for alpha chains; this beta chain is a stray read, so its frequency means little. The chain couples TRBV7-2 to TRBJ2-3; D remains ambiguous. The CDR3 totals 15 residues. CDR1 and CDR2 (germline): SGHTA, FQGNSA. V was trimmed by 1 base and J by 2 bases, leaving 10 bases between them. CDR3 protein: CASSLVGPPTDTQYF. CDR3 in DNA: TGTGCCAGCAGCTTAGTAGGACCCCCCACAGATACGCAGTATTTT.

This clonotype was seen at least ten times. This beta chain was picked up by a library intended for alpha chains and is off target, so its count carries little meaning. V gene TRBV5-1 combines with J gene TRBJ2-2; D not certain. Germline lookup yields CDR1 SGHRS and CDR2 YFSETQ. Trimming removed 4 bases from V and 6 bases from J, with 7 bases in between. The length of the CDR3 is 12 residues. CDR3 sequence: CASSQEAGELFF. The CDR3 DNA reads TGCGCCAGCAGCCAAGAGGCCGGGGAGCTGTTTTTT.

This clonotype was counted at least ten times. One end of the junction is discordant with germline, which a read error may explain. The library was prepared for alpha chains; this beta chain is a stray read, so its frequency means little. The V and J genes are TRBV11-1 and TRBJ2-7; 7 bases match TRBD1. Germline V CDR1 and CDR2: SGHAT, FQDESV (reference sequence). The CDR3 runs 14 residues. The CDR3 DNA reads as TGTGCCAGCAGCGGATCCGGGACAGCCTTCTACGAGCAGTTC. Its translation: CASSGSGTAFYEQF.

Within the sample, this clonotype is medium-sized. Being off target in a library aimed at alpha chains, this beta chain has a size of little meaning. The chain combines TRBV12-3 or TRBV12-4 with TRBJ1-1; D gene uncertain. This CDR3 is 13 amino acids long. With 5 bases removed from V and 1 base from J, the gap between germline ends came to 8 bases. CDR3 nucleotide sequence: TGTGCCAGCAGTATTACCCCGAACACTGAAGCTTTCTTT. Its protein product is CASSITPNTEAFF.

This clonotype was detected a few times. The size of this beta chain means little, since it is a stray read in a library made for alpha chains. V is TRBV7-2 and J is TRBJ2-3, with D possibly being TRBD2 (7 bases). The CDR3 spans 15 residues. V lost 1 base, J lost 8 bases, and 16 bases lay in between. Germline loops: CDR1 SGHTA, CDR2 FQGNSA. The CDR3 nucleotides are TGTGCCAGCAGCTTAGGGGGGGGCGCCCCGGGTACGCAGTATTTT. Its translation: CASSLGGGAPGTQYF.

This clonotype was observed at least ten times. This beta chain was picked up by a library intended for alpha chains and is off target, so its count carries little meaning. The chain combines TRBV5-1 with TRBJ2-1; no definite D call. Germline CDR1 SGHRS, CDR2 YFSETQ. This CDR3 region has 16 residues. Trimming pared 2 bases from V and 3 bases from J, leaving 15 bases between. This chain's CDR3 is CASSLLSPAIYNEQFF. In DNA form, the CDR3 reads TGCGCCAGCAGCTTACTCTCCCCGGCCATCTACAATGAGCAGTTCTTC.